A single sample gave rise to the 14 T cell receptor beta chains below, sequenced in a study of cytomegalovirus exposure and HLA in healthy donors (dated 2017 in TCRdb). Library method: the immunoSEQ multiplex PCR assay. A mixture of 60 forward primers for TCR Vbeta segments and 13 reverse primers for TCR Jbeta segments was used in the multiplex PCR. What TCRdb holds here is the immuneACCESS table cut down to in-frame rearrangements. Part of the clones is not present; checked against another copy, under half of the missing clones reflect an unresolved V gene, and the others are unexplained. The sample profile shows approximately 270,000 clones; over 70% of them were found once. Over 0.3% of the sample is held by the ten biggest clonotypes. The material sequenced was PBMCs. These receptors came from a girl aged 2 to 9 in good health and CMV-seronegative.

V and J are TRBV28 and TRBJ2-7, with 7 bases lining up with TRBD1. The CDR3 contains 13 residues. The V gene's germline CDR1 is MDHEN and CDR2 SYDVKM. Trimming took 3 bases from V and 5 from J; bases not matched to a gene: 4. The CDR3 protein is CASSFQGGDEQYF. The DNA of the CDR3 is TGTGCCAGCAGTTTCCAAGGGGGCGACGAGCAGTACTTC.

This clone was found a few times. The same CDR3 can be traced to other DNA sequences in this sample. The chain links TRBV7-9 to TRBJ2-5; possible D gene TRBD1, 6 bases. The germline CDR1 and CDR2 sequences are SEHNR and FQNEAQ (reference sequence). The CDR3 runs to 13 residues. Trimming left V 3 bases short and J 5 bases short, with 10 bases between. CDR3 protein: CASSFRGWETQYF. The CDR3 DNA follows: TGTGCCAGCAGCTTCAGGGGTTGGGAGACCCAGTACTTC.

The CDR3 is CASRRDRGNEKLFF. DNA for the CDR3: TGTGCCAGCAGAAGGGACAGGGGTAATGAAAAACTGTTTTTT. The V gene is TRBV7-9, the J gene TRBJ1-4; TRBD1 matches at 10 bases. With 6 bases clipped from V and 4 bases from J, the junction kept 2 bases outside the gene matches. The germline gives CDR1 SEHNR, CDR2 FQNEAQ (reference sequence). CDR3 length: 14 amino acids.

The rearrangement links TRBV18 to TRBJ2-7; D not certain. Germline-derived CDR1 and CDR2 are KGHSH and LQKENI. V dropped 4 bases and J dropped 5 bases, with 9 bases sitting between them. This CDR3 has 12 amino acids. CDR3 region: CASSQSLNEQYF. The DNA of the CDR3 is TGTGCCAGCTCACAAAGCTTAAACGAGCAGTACTTC.

V usage is TRBV14 and J usage is TRBJ2-1; the match to TRBD1 covers 7 bases. Germline CDR1 SGHDN, CDR2 FVKESK. J was trimmed by 2 bases and V by 4 bases; bases with no gene match: 11. This CDR3 spans 17 amino acids. The CDR3: CASSRVQGDHTYNEQFF. The CDR3 DNA is TGTGCCAGCAGCCGGGTTCAGGGGGACCACACCTACAATGAGCAGTTCTTC.

The chain has TRBV6-5 and TRBJ2-5; 10 nucleotides match TRBD1. The J call is uncertain, as TRBJ2-7 better fits the DNA end. The germline gives CDR1 MNHEY, CDR2 SVGAGI. The CDR3 is 14 residues long. The CDR3 DNA reads as TGTGCCAGCAGAGGGGGGGACAGGGGTTACGAGCAGTACTTC. Translation: CASRGGDRGYEQYF.

The rearrangement joins TRBV4-1 to TRBJ1-1; tentatively, D is TRBD1 (6 bases). The CDR3 extends over 16 amino acids. Germline CDR1 MGHRA, CDR2 YSYEKL. The V end was cut by 1 base, the J end by 1 base, with 13 bases between. The chain's CDR3 is CASSQGGGAGNTEAFF. In nucleotides, the CDR3 is TGCGCCAGCAGCCAAGGGGGGGGCGCAGGGAACACTGAAGCTTTCTTT.

This clone was seen a handful of times. The rearrangement uses TRBV5-1 and TRBJ2-5; weak D call: TRBD2 (5 bases). CDR1 and CDR2 (germline): SGHRS, YFSETQ. Trimming pared 5 bases from V and 5 bases from J, leaving 13 bases between. This CDR3 contains 13 residues. The CDR3 bases are TGCGCCAGCAGGCGGGTCTTCTTGGAGACCCAGTACTTC. As protein: CASRRVFLETQYF.

This clone was observed a handful of times. The rearrangement links TRBV7-9 to TRBJ2-7; a weak D match, TRBD1 (5 bases). Germline V lookup: CDR1 SEHNR, CDR2 FQNEAQ (reference sequence). V was trimmed by 9 bases and J by 2 bases, leaving 26 bases between them. The CDR3 has 17 amino acids. The CDR3 spells CASKFDTDGSGPYEQYF. In DNA form, the CDR3 reads TGTGCCAGTAAATTCGACACCGACGGGTCAGGGCCCTACGAGCAGTACTTC.

This chain uses TRBV5-1 with TRBJ2-7; the match to TRBD2 covers 10 bases. CDR3 size: 16 residues. The V gene's germline CDR1 is SGHRS and CDR2 YFSETQ. With 4 bases clipped from V and 3 bases from J, the junction kept 10 bases outside the gene matches. CDR3 region: CASSTNLAGVSYEQYF. CDR3 DNA: TGCGCCAGCAGCACCAACCTAGCGGGAGTCAGCTACGAGCAGTACTTC.

V gene TRBV5-4 combines with J gene TRBJ1-1; D is unclear. V was shortened by 3 bases and J by 3 bases, with 9 bases between the two germline ends. Germline V lookup: CDR1 SGHNT, CDR2 YYREEE (reference sequence). This CDR3 has 13 residues. In nucleotides, the CDR3 is TGTGCCAGCAGCTCGACGGGGTACACTGAAGCTTTCTTT. It codes for CASSSTGYTEAFF.

This clone turned up a few times. The DNA of the CDR3 is TGTGCCAGTAGTATGGGACAGAGCTATAATTCACCCCTCCACTTT. Protein product: CASSMGQSYNSPLHF. The V gene is TRBV19, the J gene TRBJ1-6; 7 bases line up with TRBD1. The ends lost 3 bases at V and 3 bases at J; junction bases unmatched: 2. CDR1 LNHDA and CDR2 SQIVND come from the germline V gene (reference sequence). The CDR3 runs 15 residues.

The V gene is TRBV9, the J gene TRBJ2-2, with D hard to call. V lost 5 bases to trimming and J lost 4 bases, with 12 bases between them. This CDR3 is 14 amino acids long. Germline CDR1 reads SGDLS; CDR2 reads YYNGEE. The CDR3 coding sequence is TGTGCCAGCAGGTTGGGCTACCTCACCGGGGAGCTGTTTTTT. This encodes CASRLGYLTGELFF. Variable domain in full (rest from reference TRBV9 and TRBJ2-2): DSGVTQTPKHLITATGQRVTLRCSPRSGDLSVYWYQQSLDQGLQFLIQYYNGEERAKGNILERFSAQQFPDLHSELNLSSLELGDSALYFCASRLGYLTGELFFGEGSRLTVL.

The chain carries TRBV28 and TRBJ2-1; perhaps TRBD1 as D (5 bases). This CDR3 is built from 14 residues. From germline, CDR1 is MDHEN and CDR2 SYDVKM. Trimming took 7 bases from V and 9 from J, leaving 19 bases between them. CDR3 loop: CASTNGRGTGEQFF. The CDR3 DNA reads TGTGCCAGCACCAACGGCAGAGGTACAGGTGAGCAGTTCTTC.